The sequence of this TCR beta chain was determined in a study of regulatory T cells in long-lasting Graves disease. Worth noting for this clonotype: Its antigen remains unknown.

General study findings and limits: TCR diversity in persistent Graves' patients was below that of newly diagnosed ones. Peripheral blood alone, not thyroid tissue, underwent study.

CDR3 regions were amplified by Arm-PCR using iRepertoire HTBI primers to build TCR beta libraries. TCRdb re-analysed the multiplex PCR reads in MiXCR, keeping a single row per CDR3 protein. Here the sample spans a few hundred thousand distinct CDR3 sequences, approximately 18% being singletons. V dropped 6 bases and J dropped 2 bases, with 8 bases sitting between them. The V gene's germline CDR1 is MDHEN and CDR2 SYDVKM. CDR3 size: 13 residues. Time point indicated: newly diagnosed GD, antithyroid drugs for less than 3 months. With RNA extracted from PBMCs as input, the TCR library was made. These data were also filed under a second study, of T cells in Graves' hyperthyroidism and ophthalmopathy.

This receptor was taken from a woman in her thirties with Graves disease. This specimen consisted of peripheral blood mononuclear cells (PBMCs), obtained at new diagnosis, from a patient treated with antithyroid drugs. The chain uses TRBV28 and TRBJ2-1; weak D call: TRBD1 (5 bases). The CDR3 bases are TGTGCCAGCAGATTAGGGGCCTACAATGAGCAGTTCTTC. Its translation: CASRLGAYNEQFF.